The next 26 T cell receptor beta chains were all read from a single sample in a study of T-cell memory formation after mild COVID-19. TCRdb ran MiXCR on the 5' RACE reads and lists one entry per CDR3 protein. The repertoire has some 190,000 distinct CDR3 sequences, roughly 16% of them found once; the top ten carry about 2%. Sequencing input: PBMCs or a T cell subset sorted from them (not recorded which). These receptors were taken from an adult woman who had mild COVID-19 (a few samples of this study predate the infection). Cell type and time point are not known.

This clonotype was seen at least ten times. The chain joins TRBV20-1 to TRBJ2-1; 11 bases match TRBD2. In germline, CDR1 is DFQATT, CDR2 SNEGSKA (reference sequence). Losses at the gene ends were 3 bases for V and 0 bases for J; bases not matched to a gene: 13. CDR3 length: 19 residues. Written as DNA, the CDR3 is TGCAGTGCTAGTCCTAGCTTCCTAGCGGGGGGACTCTCCTACAATGAGCAGTTCTTC. This encodes CSASPSFLAGGLSYNEQFF.

This clonotype was picked up a small number of times. The gene calls are TRBV7-9 and TRBJ2-4; TRBD2 agrees at 12 bases. Per the germline V gene, CDR1 is SEHNR and CDR2 is FQNEAQ (reference sequence). The CDR3 has 14 residues. V lost 5 bases and J lost 8; bases outside the gene matches: 4. The DNA for the CDR3 is TGTGCCAGCAGCAGCCGACTAGCGGGGGACATTCAGTACTTC. The encoded protein is CASSSRLAGDIQYF. The full variable domain, in which reference TRBV7-9 and TRBJ2-4 provide the parts outside the CDR3, is DTGVSQNPRHKITKRGQNVTFRCDPISEHNRLYWYRQTLGQGPEFLTYFQNEAQLEKSRLLSDRFSAERPKGSFSTLEIQRTEQGDSAMYLCASSSRLAGDIQYFGAGTRLSVL.

This chain joins TRBV30 and TRBJ1-4, with 7 bases identical to TRBD1. Germline lookup yields CDR1 GTSNPN and CDR2 SVGIG (reference sequence). V lost 0 bases, J lost 7 bases, and 2 bases stayed unmatched. The CDR3 extends over 13 amino acids. The CDR3 here is CAWSVQGFEKLFF. CDR3 DNA: TGTGCCTGGAGTGTACAGGGGTTTGAAAAACTGTTTTTT.

This clonotype has a handful of counts. The chain uses TRBV20-1 and TRBJ2-1; the D gene is possibly TRBD2 (6 bases). The length of the CDR3 is 14 residues. Germline V gene data show CDR1 as DFQATT and CDR2 as SNEGSKA (reference sequence). V lost 4 bases and J 8 bases, leaving 18 bases between the germline ends. The CDR3 sequence is CSATGRGVGDEQFF. CDR3 nucleotide sequence: TGCAGTGCTACCGGGAGAGGCGTAGGCGATGAGCAGTTCTTC.

The J gene is TRBJ2-2, the V gene TRBV30; D remains unclear. V was cut by 6 bases and J by 0 bases, with 14 bases left in between. Germline loops: CDR1 GTSNPN, CDR2 SVGIG (reference sequence). This CDR3 region has 15 residues. In DNA, the CDR3 is TGTGCCTGCTACCCCGTATACGCGAACACCGGGGAGCTGTTTTTT. This sequence encodes CACYPVYANTGELFF.

This clonotype was observed a handful of times. The V call is TRBV3-1, the J call TRBJ2-1; 9 bases are shared with TRBD2. Germline CDR1 and CDR2: LGHDT and YNNKEL (reference sequence). This CDR3 spans 15 amino acids. V shed 0 bases and J 10 bases; nucleotides not matched to a gene: 7. Here the CDR3 reads CASSQDGGGAGEQFF. CDR3 DNA: TGTGCCAGCAGCCAAGATGGCGGGGGGGCCGGAGAGCAGTTCTTC.

The chain links TRBV12-2 to TRBJ2-7; the table's D call TRBD1 went unverified against the DNA. TRBV12-2 is deemed a pseudogene. The CDR3 runs to 15 residues. The DNA of the CDR3 is TGTGCAAGTCGCTTAGGGAGACAGGGTTACTACGAGCAGTACTTC. This encodes CASRLGRQGYYEQYF.

The chain combines TRBV9 with TRBJ2-3; 10 nucleotides agree with TRBD2. The CDR3 is made up of 16 amino acids. Germline CDR1 SGDLS, CDR2 YYNGEE. The ends lost 4 bases at V and 5 bases at J; junction bases unmatched: 10. This CDR3 reads CASSSERGGRIDTQYF. CDR3 DNA: TGTGCCAGCAGCTCTGAGCGGGGGGGCCGGATAGATACGCAGTATTTT.

This clonotype was seen a few times. The genes are TRBV7-2 and TRBJ1-2; D unclear. The CDR3 loop spans 12 amino acids. The germline V and J ends were trimmed by 5 bases and 14 bases, with 18 bases remaining between them. Per the germline V gene, CDR1 is SGHTA and CDR2 is FQGNSA. The DNA of the CDR3 is TGTGCCAGCAGCCTGTCGGATACGGGCCGTACCTTC. Translation: CASSLSDTGRTF.

This chain uses TRBV5-5 with TRBJ2-1, with 8 bases that match TRBD1. The J segment lost 6 bases and the V segment lost 4 bases, leaving 9 bases of the junction unmatched. CDR1 is SGHKS and CDR2 is YYEKEE in the germline V gene (reference sequence). The CDR3 has 15 amino acids. The CDR3 DNA sequence: TGTGCCAGCAGCCACAGGGGGGACTGGGGCAATGAGCAGTTCTTC. Translating it yields CASSHRGDWGNEQFF.

There are a few counts of this clonotype. A much larger clone differs by one base, so this may be a read error. The V gene is TRBV4-3, the J gene TRBJ2-7; 9 bases map to TRBD2. Germline V gene lookup returns CDR1 LGHNA and CDR2 YSLEER. This CDR3 comprises 16 residues. The ends lost 3 bases at V and 7 bases at J; junction bases unmatched: 13. Here the CDR3 reads CASSQSGRAGGEEQYF. The CDR3 DNA is TGCGCCAGCAGCCAGTCCGGACGAGCGGGAGGCGAAGAGCAGTACTTC.

V usage is TRBV7-2 and J usage is TRBJ2-5; D unclear. This CDR3 comprises 13 residues. The germline V gene has CDR1 SGHTA and CDR2 FQGNSA. The V and J ends lost 2 bases and 0 bases respectively, with 4 bases between them. Here the CDR3 reads CASSLQYQETQYF. As DNA, the CDR3 is TGTGCCAGCAGCTTACAGTACCAAGAGACCCAGTACTTC. The complete variable domain, with remaining parts taken from reference TRBV7-2 and TRBJ2-5, reads GAGVSQSPSNKVTEKGKDVELRCDPISGHTALYWYRQSLGQGLEFLIYFQGNSAPDKSGLPSDRFSAERTGGSVSTLTIQRTQQEDSAVYLCASSLQYQETQYFGPGTRLLVL.

This clonotype has just a few counts. V gene TRBV5-1 combines with J gene TRBJ2-1; 9 bases are a match to TRBD2. V gave up 5 bases and J gave up 8 bases; unmatched junction bases: 8. CDR3 size: 14 residues. Germline V gene data show CDR1 as SGHRS and CDR2 as YFSETQ. The CDR3 DNA reads as TGCGCCAGCAGGCGGGAGGGGCCTATCGATGAGCAGTTCTTC. Protein: CASRREGPIDEQFF.

CDR3 region: CASSSRNRDTQETQYF. CDR3 DNA sequence: TGTGCCAGCAGCTCCCGAAACAGGGACACCCAAGAGACCCAGTACTTC. The chain couples TRBV9 to TRBJ2-5; D might be TRBD1 (6 bases). CDR1 and CDR2 (germline): SGDLS, YYNGEE. This CDR3 has 16 residues. V shed 4 bases and J shed 1 base, with 17 bases lying between them.

This clonotype was counted between two and nine times. The V call is TRBV4-1, the J call TRBJ1-1, with TRBD1 as a possible D gene (5 bases). V lost 2 bases, J lost 1 base, and 11 bases lay in between. The CDR3 loop spans 15 amino acids. Germline V gene data show CDR1 as MGHRA and CDR2 as YSYEKL. This CDR3 reads CASSQTGTANTEAFF. The CDR3 bases are TGCGCCAGCAGCCAAACCGGGACGGCGAACACTGAAGCTTTCTTT.

The chain recombines TRBV5-5 with TRBJ2-7; the match to TRBD1 covers 8 bases. In germline, CDR1 is SGHKS, CDR2 YYEKEE (reference sequence). There are 14 residues in the CDR3. Losses at the gene ends were 2 bases for V and 2 bases for J; bases not matched to a gene: 3. CDR3 nucleotides: TGTGCCAGCAGCTTAACCAGGGGGCCCTACGAGCAGTACTTC. Translating gives CASSLTRGPYEQYF.

The chain couples TRBV4-1 to TRBJ2-3, with D unclear. CDR1 and CDR2 (germline): MGHRA, YSYEKL. V lost 0 bases to trimming and J lost 6 bases, with 16 bases between them. The CDR3 is made up of 16 amino acids. CDR3 in DNA: TGCGCCAGCAGCCAAGATCCCGCCCCTAGTGGTGATACGCAGTATTTT. Residues: CASSQDPAPSGDTQYF.

The chain employs TRBV19 and TRBJ2-7; 9 bases align to TRBD1. V shed 2 bases, J shed 1 base, and the junction held 3 bases outside the gene matches. Germline-derived CDR1 and CDR2 are LNHDA and SQIVND (reference sequence). The CDR3 is made up of 15 amino acids. CDR3 residues: CASSIKGTGSYEQYF. The CDR3 DNA follows: TGTGCCAGTAGTATAAAAGGGACAGGGTCCTACGAGCAGTACTTC.

The chain links TRBV6-2 or TRBV6-3 to TRBJ1-1; no clear D gene. This CDR3 is built from 13 residues. Trimming shortened V by 3 bases and J by 6 bases, and 11 bases separated the two germline ends. Germline-derived CDR1 and CDR2 are MNHEY and SVGEGT. The CDR3: CASSYRTWAEAFF. The CDR3 DNA reads as TGTGCCAGCAGTTATCGGACCTGGGCTGAAGCTTTCTTT.

This clonotype was observed many times. J is TRBJ1-2 and V is TRBV15; D gene ambiguous. CDR3 length: 14 amino acids. Germline assignment: CDR1 LNHNV and CDR2 YYDKDF (reference sequence). V lost 0 bases and J lost 4, with 9 bases in between. The CDR3 region has the DNA TGTGCCACCAGCAGAGACAGGACTTTCTATGGCTACACCTTC. This gives the protein CATSRDRTFYGYTF.

Many counts were recorded for this clonotype. The rearrangement uses TRBV20-1 and TRBJ2-1; 7 positions agree with TRBD1. The CDR3 length is 13 residues. Germline assignment: CDR1 DFQATT and CDR2 SNEGSKA (reference sequence). Here the CDR3 DNA reads TGCAGCGAGAGGAGACAGGGTGGGAATGAGCAGTTCTTC. It encodes CSERRQGGNEQFF.

In DNA form, the CDR3 reads TGTGCCAGCGCCTGGGGGCTAGCGGGAGGGTTGGATGAGCAGTTCTTC. It is translated as CASAWGLAGGLDEQFF. The chain employs TRBV7-9 and TRBJ2-1; 12 bases match TRBD2. Germline trimming cut 8 bases from V and 8 bases from J; bases unmatched to any gene: 13. CDR1 and CDR2 from the germline V gene are SEHNR and FQNEAQ (reference sequence). This CDR3 is built from 16 residues.

This clonotype appeared many times. CDR3 nucleotides: TGTGCCAGCAGGACCGGGACAGGGGGCAATGAGCAGTTCTTC. Translated, it gives CASRTGTGGNEQFF. The rearrangement links TRBV6-6 to TRBJ2-1, with 11 nucleotides matching TRBD1. Germline assignment: CDR1 MNHNY and CDR2 SVGAGI (reference sequence). J lost 6 bases, V lost 6 bases, and 4 bases had no gene match. There are 14 residues in the CDR3.

This clonotype has a handful of counts. This chain connects TRBV30 to TRBJ1-2; the D is unclear. In germline, CDR1 is GTSNPN, CDR2 SVGIG (reference sequence). The V end lost 0 bases, the J end lost 8 bases, and 16 bases lay between the germline ends. There are 14 residues in the CDR3. CDR3 region: CAWSVGGFGGGYTF. The CDR3 region has the DNA TGTGCCTGGAGTGTAGGCGGGTTCGGTGGGGGCTACACCTTC. Using reference TRBV30 and TRBJ1-2 for the parts outside the CDR3, the full variable domain is SQTIHQWPATLVQPVGSPLSLECTVEGTSNPNLYWYRQAAGRGLQLLFYSVGIGQISSEVPQNLSASRPQDRQFILSSKKLLLSDSGFYLCAWSVGGFGGGYTFGSGTRLTVV.

The chain recombines TRBV7-2 with TRBJ2-5, with 12 bases aligning to TRBD2. The J segment lost 4 bases and the V segment lost 5 bases, leaving 5 bases of the junction unmatched. Germline V gives CDR1 SGHTA, CDR2 FQGNSA. There are 15 residues in the CDR3. The CDR3 spells CASSGKGLAGETQYF. The CDR3 DNA sequence: TGTGCCAGCAGCGGGAAGGGACTAGCGGGAGAGACCCAGTACTTC.

The chain uses TRBV20-1 and TRBJ2-3; D gene unclear. Deletions cut 6 bases from V and 5 bases from J, with 9 bases between. The CDR3 covers 11 residues. Germline V gives CDR1 DFQATT, CDR2 SNEGSKA (reference sequence). The CDR3 DNA follows: TGCAGTGCCGCCTCGGGAGATACGCAGTATTTT. As protein: CSAASGDTQYF.